Shown below are 28 T cell receptor beta chains from a single sample sequenced in a study of blood T cell repertoires in COVID-19. The table came from immunoSEQ multiplex PCR; TCRdb's copy has only in-frame clones and leaves some out. The sample records fewer than 450,000 clones, around 87% being singletons. The sequenced sample consisted of peripheral blood. The receptors were sampled from a woman between 50 and 59 years old with COVID-19, enrolled during active disease.

V is TRBV7-2 and J is TRBJ1-4, with unresolved D. This CDR3 contains 14 residues. Germline V gives CDR1 SGHTA, CDR2 FQGNSA. Trimming cost V 3 bases and J 0 bases, with 5 bases left between them. The DNA of the CDR3 is TGTGCCAGCAGCTTTATTGCAACTAATGAAAAACTGTTTTTT. Encoded protein: CASSFIATNEKLFF.

The chain couples TRBV30 to TRBJ2-1, with a weak D call TRBD2 (6 bases). CDR1 is GTSNPN and CDR2 is SVGIG in the germline V gene (reference sequence). The CDR3 consists of 13 residues. Trimming removed 7 bases at V and 9 bases at J, with 19 bases between. The CDR3 DNA is TGTGCCTCCCACGCAGGAGGGGTCGGTGAGCAGTTCTTC. Its translation is CASHAGGVGEQFF.

CDR3 protein: CASSLSSEAGGETQYF. As DNA, the CDR3 is TGTGCCAGCAGTTTATCTTCCGAAGCGGGGGGGGAGACCCAGTACTTC. The J gene is TRBJ2-5, the V gene TRBV27, with 10 bases aligning to TRBD2. V shed 0 bases and J 5 bases; nucleotides not matched to a gene: 6. The length of the CDR3 is 16 residues. The germline V gene has CDR1 MNHEY and CDR2 SMNVEV (reference sequence).

The V call is TRBV6-2 or TRBV6-3, the J call TRBJ2-7, with 8 bases that match TRBD2. CDR1 is MNHEY and CDR2 is SVGEGT in the germline V gene. V gave up 3 bases and J gave up 6 bases; unmatched junction bases: 10. The CDR3 contains 15 residues. DNA of the CDR3: TGTGCCAGCAGTTATAGTAGCGGGGCTACCTTCGAGCAGTACTTC. Translation gives CASSYSSGATFEQYF.

The chain joins TRBV18 to TRBJ1-1; D is undetermined. The CDR3 has 14 residues. Germline assignment: CDR1 KGHSH and CDR2 LQKENI. V was trimmed by 6 bases and J by 4 bases, leaving 15 bases between them. This CDR3 is CASSPLTAGTEAFF. For the CDR3, the DNA is TGTGCCAGCTCGCCCCTTACGGCAGGCACTGAAGCTTTCTTT.

The chain recombines TRBV5-1 with TRBJ1-2; 7 bases are a match to TRBD1. CDR1 is SGHRS, CDR2 YFSETQ, per germline. This CDR3 region has 14 residues. Trimming cost V 0 bases and J 5 bases; bases outside gene matches: 4. The CDR3 coding sequence is TGCGCCAGCAGCTTGGGGACAGGAGGGTATGGCTACACCTTC. Translation: CASSLGTGGYGYTF.

The CDR3 region is CASSRLDSYGYTF. CDR3 coding DNA: TGTGCCAGCAGCCGTCTTGACAGCTATGGCTACACCTTC. The V gene is TRBV3-1 (or the pseudogene TRBV3-2), the J gene TRBJ1-2; tentatively, D is TRBD1 (5 bases). From germline, CDR1 is LGHDT and CDR2 YNNKEL (reference sequence). CDR3 length: 13 amino acids. The V end lost 4 bases, the J end lost 4 bases, and 10 bases lay between the germline ends.

This sequence joins TRBV10-1 and TRBJ2-1, with 8 bases matching TRBD2. With 2 bases clipped from V and 3 bases from J, the junction kept 6 bases outside the gene matches. The germline CDR1 and CDR2 sequences are WNHNN and SYGVQD (reference sequence). The CDR3 extends over 16 amino acids. CDR3 bases: TGCGCCAGCAGTGAGGTTCCTAGCGGGTTCTACAATGAGCAGTTCTTC. Protein: CASSEVPSGFYNEQFF.

This clone was seen a handful of times. V gene TRBV6-5 combines with J gene TRBJ1-1; 8 bases are shared with TRBD1. Germline lookup yields CDR1 MNHEY and CDR2 SVGAGI. V lost 0 bases and J lost 5; bases outside the gene matches: 5. CDR3 length: 15 amino acids. The CDR3 nucleotides read TGTGCCAGCAGTTACTCGGACAGGGTTGGTACTGAAGCTTTCTTT. Translation: CASSYSDRVGTEAFF.

The sample holds one count of this clone. This chain uses TRBV19 with TRBJ1-1; tentative D call: TRBD1 (6 bases). V gave up 7 bases and J gave up 4 bases, with 16 bases separating them. The CDR3 is 14 residues long. Germline V lookup: CDR1 LNHDA, CDR2 SQIVND (reference sequence). CDR3 in amino acids: CASTLGAGFTEAFF. CDR3 coding DNA: TGTGCCAGTACCCTGGGGGCAGGGTTCACTGAAGCTTTCTTT.

The chain combines TRBV20-1 with TRBJ2-7; D is perhaps TRBD2 (5 bases). The CDR3 consists of 13 residues. The V end was cut by 3 bases, the J end by 1 base, with 10 bases between. Germline CDR1 DFQATT, CDR2 SNEGSKA (reference sequence). The CDR3: CSASQLGSYEQYF. CDR3 in DNA: TGCAGTGCTAGTCAACTAGGGTCCTACGAGCAGTACTTC.

The gene calls are TRBV27 and TRBJ1-2; 12 bases are a match to TRBD1. Per germline, CDR1 MNHEY and CDR2 SMNVEV (reference sequence). V was clipped by 8 bases and J by 6 bases; unmatched bases: 1. The CDR3 spans 12 residues. The CDR3 nucleotides read TGTGCCAGCCGGGACAGGGGGCATGGCTACACCTTC. As protein: CASRDRGHGYTF.

The chain recombines TRBV5-4 with TRBJ2-1; TRBD1 agrees at 7 bases. This CDR3 comprises 14 residues. With 0 bases clipped from V and 6 bases from J, the junction kept 3 bases outside the gene matches. Germline-derived CDR1 and CDR2 are SGHNT and YYREEE (reference sequence). CDR3 DNA: TGTGCCAGCAGCTTGGCCGACAGGGTCAATGAGCAGTTCTTC. This sequence encodes CASSLADRVNEQFF.

The chain employs TRBV15 and TRBJ1-3, with D tentatively TRBD1 (5 bases). This CDR3 has 17 residues. Trimming took 1 base from V and 4 from J, leaving 17 bases between them. Germline V CDR1 and CDR2: LNHNV, YYDKDF (reference sequence). CDR3 DNA sequence: TGTGCCACCAGCAGAGGATGGGGCAGCATATCGGGAAACACCATATATTTT. Translation gives CATSRGWGSISGNTIYF.

This rearrangement joins TRBV20-1 to TRBJ2-7; D is undetermined. The CDR3 contains 10 residues. The V end was cut by 3 bases, the J end by 3 bases, with 3 bases between. Germline-derived CDR1 and CDR2 are DFQATT and SNEGSKA (reference sequence). The CDR3 nucleotides are TGCAGTGCTAGTTACTACGAGCAGTACTTC. Translated, it gives CSASYYEQYF.

The V gene is TRBV5-5, the J gene TRBJ2-7, with TRBD2 identical over 8 bases. The CDR3 sequence is 15 residues long. Germline-derived CDR1 and CDR2 are SGHKS and YYEKEE (reference sequence). Trimming removed 1 base from V and 6 bases from J; junction bases left unmatched: 9. The CDR3 DNA follows: TGTGCCAGCAGCTTGAATCCAGCGGGAGTCCCCGAGCAGTACTTC. Protein sequence: CASSLNPAGVPEQYF.

This clone was seen a single time. This chain uses TRBV7-9 with TRBJ2-1; TRBD2 matches at 11 bases. The germline V gene has CDR1 SEHNR and CDR2 FQNEAQ (reference sequence). The CDR3 is made up of 17 amino acids. With 2 bases clipped from V and 5 bases from J, the junction kept 8 bases outside the gene matches. CDR3 coding DNA: TGTGCCAGCAGCTTACGGTCTGGACTAGCGGGTCACAATGAGCAGTTCTTC. This translates into CASSLRSGLAGHNEQFF.

The V gene is TRBV5-1, the J gene TRBJ1-3; TRBD1 matches at 7 bases. The CDR3 is 15 residues long. V lost 4 bases to trimming and J lost 0 bases; unmatched junction nucleotides: 4. Germline CDR1 SGHRS, CDR2 YFSETQ. DNA for the CDR3: TGCGCCAGCAGCCCGGGACAGAACTCTGGAAACACCATATATTTT. This translates into CASSPGQNSGNTIYF.

This chain uses TRBV6-5 with TRBJ2-4; D perhaps matches TRBD1 (6 bases). V lost 6 bases and J lost 5, with 14 bases in between. Germline V CDR1 and CDR2: MNHEY, SVGAGI. This CDR3 comprises 14 residues. CDR3 protein: CASRKLTGQNIQYF. The CDR3 coding sequence is TGTGCCAGCAGAAAACTAACAGGGCAAAACATTCAGTACTTC.

The count of this clone is one. The chain recombines TRBV18 with TRBJ1-1, with D perhaps matching TRBD1 (5 bases). The CDR3 has 16 residues. Germline V gene sequence: CDR1 KGHSH, CDR2 LQKENI. Trimming removed 1 base at V and 7 bases at J, with 19 bases between. Here the CDR3 reads CASSPLGSQGGGEAFF. The CDR3 coding sequence is TGTGCCAGCTCACCACTAGGCTCCCAGGGCGGTGGTGAAGCTTTCTTT.

This clone came up a few times. V and J are TRBV18 and TRBJ1-5; 7 bases are shared with TRBD1. Per the germline V gene, CDR1 is KGHSH and CDR2 is LQKENI. V lost 4 bases and J lost 7; bases outside the gene matches: 7. This CDR3 is 14 amino acids long. CDR3 amino acids: CASSRDSKLQPQHF. The CDR3 nucleotides are TGTGCCAGCTCACGGGACAGTAAGCTCCAGCCCCAGCATTTT.

The chain employs TRBV7-9 and TRBJ2-7, with a weak D call TRBD2 (6 bases). V lost 1 base and J 5 bases, leaving 18 bases between the germline ends. The length of the CDR3 is 16 residues. Per the germline V gene, CDR1 is SEHNR and CDR2 is FQNEAQ (reference sequence). The CDR3 loop reads CASSLGRRGLGDEQYF. DNA for the CDR3: TGTGCCAGCAGCTTAGGGCGGAGGGGTCTAGGGGACGAGCAGTACTTC.

As DNA, the CDR3 is TGTGCCAGCTCTAAGGGGGATACGCAGTATTTT. Residues: CASSKGDTQYF. V is TRBV18 and J is TRBJ2-3; weak D call: TRBD1 (5 bases). The CDR3 totals 11 residues. Trimming pared 6 bases from V and 6 bases from J, leaving 7 bases between. Looked up from germline, CDR1 is KGHSH and CDR2 is LQKENI.

The J gene is TRBJ1-1, the V gene TRBV7-9, with D perhaps TRBD1 (6 bases). Germline loops: CDR1 SEHNR, CDR2 FQNEAQ (reference sequence). This CDR3 has 16 residues. V lost 5 bases, J lost 1 base, and 17 bases lay in between. The CDR3 DNA follows: TGTGCCAGCAGCGAATTACCCCCACAGGGGAACACTGAAGCTTTCTTT. It specifies CASSELPPQGNTEAFF. The variable domain in full, with the rest retrieved from reference TRBV7-9 and TRBJ1-1, is DTGVSQNPRHKITKRGQNVTFRCDPISEHNRLYWYRQTLGQGPEFLTYFQNEAQLEKSRLLSDRFSAERPKGSFSTLEIQRTEQGDSAMYLCASSELPPQGNTEAFFGQGTRLTVV.

This clone was seen once. The J gene is TRBJ2-5, the V gene TRBV7-7; a weak D match, TRBD1 (6 bases). The germline V gene has CDR1 SSHAT and CDR2 FNYEAQ (reference sequence). The CDR3 length is 18 residues. With 1 base removed from V and 4 bases from J, the gap between germline ends came to 22 bases. CDR3 nucleotides: TGTGCCAGCAGCTTAGAAACCACAACAGGGTTCATAGGAGAGACCCAGTACTTC. Encoded protein: CASSLETTTGFIGETQYF. Full variable domain (remainder filled in from reference TRBV7-7 and TRBJ2-5): GAGVSQSPRYKVTKRGQDVTLRCDPISSHATLYWYQQALGQGPEFLTYFNYEAQPDKSGLPSDRFSAERPEGSISTLTIQRTEQRDSAMYRCASSLETTTGFIGETQYFGPGTRLLVL.

This chain connects TRBV29-1 to TRBJ2-1, with TRBD1 matching 8 bases. The CDR3 has 14 amino acids. Germline CDR1 SQVTM, CDR2 ANQGSEA. Trimming at V came to 6 bases and at J to 3 bases, leaving 7 bases not matched to a gene. CDR3 sequence reads: CSVDRQGNYNEQFF. DNA for the CDR3: TGCAGCGTGGACCGACAGGGGAACTACAATGAGCAGTTCTTC.

The chain joins TRBV11-3 to TRBJ2-1, with 10 bases aligning to TRBD2. CDR3 length: 18 amino acids. Trimming removed 5 bases from V and 4 bases from J; junction bases left unmatched: 14. The germline gives CDR1 SGHNT, CDR2 YENEEA. The CDR3 sequence is CASSPRASGSLGYNEQFF. DNA for the CDR3: TGTGCCAGCAGCCCCCGGGCTAGCGGGAGTTTGGGGTACAATGAGCAGTTCTTC.

This clone was picked up one time. The chain joins TRBV27 to TRBJ2-7, with D unclear. Germline V gene lookup returns CDR1 MNHEY and CDR2 SMNVEV (reference sequence). V dropped 5 bases and J dropped 5 bases, with 19 bases sitting between them. The CDR3 consists of 15 residues. This chain's CDR3 is CASSPSQLSEDEQYF. Here the CDR3 DNA reads TGTGCCAGCAGTCCGTCCCAACTAAGCGAGGACGAGCAGTACTTC.